These T cell receptor beta chains were read from a single sample in a study of shared clonotypes between healthy human individuals. Some clones are missing from TCRdb's copy, which holds only in-frame ones; the method was immunoSEQ multiplex PCR. The sample contains 630,000 or so clones, about 98% of which appear only once. The specimen sequenced was naive CD8+ T cells sorted from blood. The source is a man aged 25-40 years in good health. The CDR3 runs from the conserved cysteine through the conserved F or W. The order of the fields is CDR3 length, V gene, CDR3 protein.

>16|TRBV5-4
CASSLTSGRAGNEQFF
>14|TRBV30
CAWNAWTGDTKLFF
>13|TRBV9
CASSVDLVEPQHF
>14|TRBV27
CASSLGTGRETQYF
>13|TRBV7-9
CASSLESVYGYTF
>14|TRBV28
CASSLTGVNTEAFF
>16|TRBV7-9
CAGRMSSDPSPDTQYF
>15|TRBV11-2
CASSSGSLGTGELFF
>15|TRBV4-3
CASSQGTGEYEKLFF
>13|TRBV18
CASSGGDKETQYF
>12|TRBV29-1
CSVEVRGYEQYF
>14|TRBV15
CATSEDRRNYEQYF
>15|TRBV28
CASGSSAGSNNEQFF
>12|TRBV6-1
CASSEPSRGAFF
>12|TRBV29-1
CSVEVRSGELFF
>17|TRBV11-2
CASSLVAARGSVGELFF
>14|TRBV14
CASSQWTVQETQYF
>14|TRBV11-2
CASSYGTSGYEQYF
>16|TRBV9
CASSVAPGQPNTEAFF
>15|TRBV28
CASRGIMASGNTIYF
>15|TRBV7-9
CASSSPPRPNYGYTF
>15|TRBV15
CATSRGRGPQYGYTF
>15|TRBV7-8
CASSLAMTGDYEQYF
>13|TRBV27
CASRSTSNQPQHF
>15|TRBV28
CATMMVLAGGETQYF
>17|TRBV9
CASSAKGGGSMNTEAFF
>13|TRBV5-1
CASSSRGWTEAFF
>15|TRBV7-6
CASSSYGTSSYEQYF
>17|TRBV9
CASSVAAHVSSYNEQFF
>13|TRBV7-9
CASSHPLTDTQYF
>14|TRBV28
CASSLRDRTYEQYF
>14|TRBV9
CASSVGGMNTEAFF
>15|TRBV14
CASSQGISYTDTQYF
>13|TRBV15
CATSPGRLETQYF
>13|TRBV10-2
CASSETRQYDQYF
>13|TRBV11-3
CASKPRGTDTQYF
>12|TRBV5-6
CASEDRHTEAFF
>15|TRBV29-1
CSVEFSHGFSGELFF
>15|TRBV4-1
CASSPGDPTTYEQYF
>15|TRBV25-1
CASSERGGTSYEQYF
>14|TRBV5-6
CASSLRTTNEKLFF
>16|TRBV27
CASSWSSGATYNEQFF
>12|TRBV9
CASSPTGGEQYF
>14|TRBV7-9
CASSSRPGDTEAFF
>18|TRBV11-2
CASSLVRETGYHQETQYF
>15|TRBV2
CASRGRGVSNQPQHF
>16|TRBV7-2
CASSLELAGGDNEQFF
>14|TRBV7-6
CASSLALNADTQYF
>15|TRBV7-9
CASSLSGSSPNEQFF
>16|TRBV7-9
CASSLILAEYQETQYF
>16|TRBV27
CASSFNLAGGFYEQYF
>15|TRBV5-4
CASSLGLQNTGELFF
>18|TRBV15
CATSSPTSGASSYNEQFF
>16|TRBV19
CASSRGASARRDEQYF